The text below deals with one TCR beta chain. Sequencing used immunoSEQ multiplex PCR; TCRdb keeps in-frame clones, though not all of them. The repertoire has hundreds of thousands of clones, 70% to 90% of them found once; the top ten carry more than 1.5%. This specimen belongs to a study of blood T cell repertoires in COVID-19. This sequence was found in a man aged 35 to 55 who had recovered from COVID-19. Sequenced material: PBMCs or T cells enriched from blood (not recorded which).

The CDR3 reads CASSPGTGQVPTF. CDR3 DNA sequence: TGTGCCAGTAGTCCAGGGACAGGACAGGTCCCCACCTTC. V gene TRBV19 combines with J gene TRBJ1-2, with 8 bases identical to TRBD1. The length of the CDR3 is 13 residues. The germline V gene has CDR1 LNHDA and CDR2 SQIVND (reference sequence). J was trimmed by 13 bases and V by 5 bases; bases with no gene match: 12.